The rows below give T cell receptor beta chains drawn from one sample of a study of cytomegalovirus exposure and HLA in healthy donors. The data were produced by immunoSEQ multiplex PCR, yet TCRdb's version contains in-frame clones alone and is incomplete. Of some 140,000 clones listed, approximately 79% are singletons. The sequencing sample was made of PBMCs. The receptors were gathered from a woman aged 50 to 60 in good health and CMV-seropositive. Each CDR3 is given with its conserved first and last residue. The order of the fields is clone size, J gene, V gene, D gene, CDR3 length, CDR3 protein, CDR3 DNA. The D gene is left open where the match is weak. Size values are once, few and many counts, or a class for expanded clones, and some rows have none.

abundance: -; j_gene: TRBJ2-7; v_gene: TRBV5-1; d_gene: TRBD2; len: 13; CDR3aa: CASSLGTGGEQYF; CDR3nt: TGCGCCAGCAGCTTGGGGACGGGAGGCGAGCAGTACTTC
abundance: -; j_gene: TRBJ2-7; v_gene: TRBV7-9; d_gene: TRBD1; len: 15; CDR3aa: CASSPGQGALHEQYF; CDR3nt: TGTGCCAGCAGCCCAGGACAGGGGGCTCTCCACGAGCAGTACTTC
abundance: -; j_gene: TRBJ1-6; v_gene: TRBV10-3; d_gene: -; len: 19; CDR3aa: CATRAGLTIVTARNSPLHF; CDR3nt: TGTGCCACTCGGGCCGGCCTAACGATTGTGACAGCGAGGAATTCACCCCTCCACTTT
abundance: -; j_gene: TRBJ1-2; v_gene: TRBV19; d_gene: TRBD1; len: 15; CDR3aa: CASIRSRRGIDGYTF; CDR3nt: TGTGCCAGTATCCGGAGCCGCAGGGGGATTGATGGCTACACCTTC
abundance: -; j_gene: TRBJ1-3; v_gene: TRBV7-3; d_gene: -; len: 15; CDR3aa: CASSPSPSSGNTIYF; CDR3nt: TGTGCCAGCAGCCCTTCGCCCAGCTCTGGAAACACCATATATTTT
abundance: -; j_gene: TRBJ2-7; v_gene: TRBV6-6; d_gene: TRBD1; len: 15; CDR3aa: CASSYVGTGEYEQYF; CDR3nt: TGTGCCAGCAGTTACGTAGGGACAGGGGAATACGAGCAGTACTTC
abundance: -; j_gene: TRBJ2-5; v_gene: TRBV7-3; d_gene: TRBD1; len: 14; CDR3aa: CASSPRTGGETQYF; CDR3nt: TGTGCCAGCAGCCCCAGGACAGGCGGGGAGACCCAGTACTTC
abundance: -; j_gene: TRBJ2-3; v_gene: TRBV10-3; d_gene: -; len: 12; CDR3aa: CAISPETDTQYF; CDR3nt: TGTGCCATCAGTCCGGAGACAGATACGCAGTATTTT
abundance: -; j_gene: TRBJ2-7; v_gene: TRBV12-5; d_gene: -; len: 15; CDR3aa: CASGLGGGFGHEQYF; CDR3nt: TGTGCTAGTGGTTTGGGTGGGGGGTTCGGACACGAGCAGTACTTC
abundance: -; j_gene: TRBJ1-5; v_gene: TRBV4-1; d_gene: TRBD1; len: 14; CDR3aa: CASSRTGINQPQHF; CDR3nt: TGCGCCAGCAGCCGGACAGGGATCAATCAGCCCCAGCATTTT
abundance: -; j_gene: TRBJ1-1; v_gene: TRBV18; d_gene: -; len: 14; CDR3aa: CASSQGHLNTEAFF; CDR3nt: TGTGCCAGCTCACAGGGACACCTGAACACTGAAGCTTTCTTT
abundance: -; j_gene: TRBJ1-4; v_gene: TRBV10-3; d_gene: TRBD1; len: 14; CDR3aa: CAISRDRAPEKLFF; CDR3nt: TGTGCCATCAGTAGGGACAGGGCACCTGAAAAACTGTTTTTT
abundance: -; j_gene: TRBJ1-5; v_gene: TRBV7-2; d_gene: -; len: 16; CDR3aa: CASSLAAGYSNQPQHF; CDR3nt: TGTGCCAGCAGCTTAGCGGCGGGTTATAGCAATCAGCCCCAGCATTTT
abundance: few; j_gene: TRBJ2-2; v_gene: TRBV21-1; d_gene: -; len: 14; CDR3aa: CASSKEVREGELFF; CDR3nt: TGTGCCAGCAGCAAGGAGGTCCGGGAAGGGGAGCTGTTTTTT
abundance: -; j_gene: TRBJ2-1; v_gene: TRBV6-4; d_gene: -; len: 15; CDR3aa: CASSDSTGGGTEQFF; CDR3nt: TGTGCCAGCAGTGACTCCACAGGGGGGGGGACCGAGCAGTTCTTC
abundance: -; j_gene: TRBJ2-3; v_gene: TRBV18; d_gene: -; len: 13; CDR3aa: CASSKYSTDTQYF; CDR3nt: TGTGCCAGCTCAAAATATAGCACAGATACGCAGTATTTT
abundance: -; j_gene: TRBJ2-1; v_gene: TRBV9; d_gene: -; len: 16; CDR3aa: CASSVVDSGIYNEQFF; CDR3nt: TGTGCCAGCAGCGTAGTAGATAGCGGAATCTACAATGAGCAGTTCTTC
abundance: -; j_gene: TRBJ2-7; v_gene: TRBV2; d_gene: TRBD1; len: 14; CDR3aa: CASRPGTGRYEQYF; CDR3nt: TGTGCCAGCAGACCCGGGACAGGGAGGTACGAGCAGTACTTC
abundance: -; j_gene: TRBJ2-3; v_gene: TRBV4-1; d_gene: TRBD2; len: 17; CDR3aa: CASSPTGTSGGTDTQYF; CDR3nt: TGCGCCAGCAGCCCGACCGGGACTAGCGGGGGCACAGATACGCAGTATTTT
abundance: -; j_gene: TRBJ1-1; v_gene: TRBV7-2; d_gene: -; len: 13; CDR3aa: CASSLSVNTEAFF; CDR3nt: TGTGCCAGCAGCTTGTCAGTGAACACTGAAGCTTTCTTT
abundance: once; j_gene: TRBJ2-7; v_gene: TRBV30; d_gene: -; len: 14; CDR3aa: CAWRRISGSYEQYF; CDR3nt: TGTGCCTGGAGAAGGATAAGCGGCTCCTACGAGCAGTACTTC
abundance: -; j_gene: TRBJ2-7; v_gene: TRBV10-3; d_gene: TRBD2; len: 12; CDR3aa: CAIRTAGDEQYF; CDR3nt: TGTGCCATCAGAACCGCGGGGGACGAGCAGTACTTC
abundance: -; j_gene: TRBJ2-3; v_gene: TRBV15; d_gene: -; len: 15; CDR3aa: CATSRDRSREDTQYF; CDR3nt: TGTGCCACCAGCAGAGATAGAAGCAGGGAAGATACGCAGTATTTT
abundance: -; j_gene: TRBJ2-1; v_gene: TRBV28; d_gene: TRBD1; len: 14; CDR3aa: CASSKTGSGNEQFF; CDR3nt: TGTGCCAGCAGTAAGACAGGGTCAGGAAATGAGCAGTTCTTC
abundance: -; j_gene: TRBJ2-1; v_gene: TRBV7-2; d_gene: TRBD2; len: 16; CDR3aa: CASSLVWLAGDNEQFF; CDR3nt: TGTGCCAGCAGCTTAGTTTGGCTAGCGGGGGACAATGAGCAGTTCTTC
abundance: -; j_gene: TRBJ2-1; v_gene: TRBV6-5; d_gene: -; len: 13; CDR3aa: CASSIAGVSEQFF; CDR3nt: TGTGCCAGCAGTATAGCAGGGGTGAGTGAGCAGTTCTTC
abundance: once; j_gene: TRBJ2-1; v_gene: TRBV5-1; d_gene: -; len: 12; CDR3aa: CASSLDQGGQFF; CDR3nt: TGCGCCAGCAGCTTGGATCAGGGAGGGCAGTTCTTC
abundance: -; j_gene: TRBJ2-5; v_gene: TRBV2; d_gene: -; len: 15; CDR3aa: CASTLRAPSMETQYF; CDR3nt: TGTGCCAGCACCCTCAGGGCCCCCTCAATGGAGACCCAGTACTTC
abundance: -; j_gene: TRBJ1-6; v_gene: TRBV2; d_gene: TRBD1; len: 14; CDR3aa: CASSVTGYGSPLHF; CDR3nt: TGTGCCAGCAGTGTGACAGGGTACGGTTCACCCCTCCACTTT
abundance: -; j_gene: TRBJ1-1; v_gene: TRBV6-6; d_gene: -; len: 16; CDR3aa: CASRTRGGSYYTEAFF; CDR3nt: TGTGCCAGCAGAACACGGGGGGGCTCTTACTACACTGAAGCTTTCTTT
abundance: few; j_gene: TRBJ2-3; v_gene: TRBV29-1; d_gene: TRBD2; len: 15; CDR3aa: CSTHQPAGASDTQYF; CDR3nt: TGCAGCACCCACCAGCCAGCGGGGGCAAGTGATACGCAGTATTTT
abundance: -; j_gene: TRBJ2-1; v_gene: TRBV4-3; d_gene: TRBD2; len: 16; CDR3aa: CASSQDVAGGPREQFF; CDR3nt: TGCGCCAGCAGCCAAGATGTAGCGGGGGGGCCGCGGGAGCAGTTCTTC
abundance: -; j_gene: TRBJ2-2; v_gene: TRBV4-3; d_gene: TRBD2; len: 16; CDR3aa: CASSPGLAGDTGELFF; CDR3nt: TGCGCCAGCAGCCCCGGGCTAGCGGGGGACACCGGGGAGCTGTTTTTT
abundance: -; j_gene: TRBJ1-6; v_gene: TRBV6-1; d_gene: TRBD1; len: 15; CDR3aa: CASSVVGQGTSPLHF; CDR3nt: TGTGCCAGCAGTGTTGTGGGACAGGGTACTTCACCCCTCCACTTT
abundance: -; j_gene: TRBJ2-1; v_gene: TRBV7-2; d_gene: TRBD1; len: 15; CDR3aa: CASSLWTGTEDEQFF; CDR3nt: TGTGCCAGCAGCCTATGGACAGGGACCGAGGATGAGCAGTTCTTC
abundance: -; j_gene: TRBJ2-5; v_gene: TRBV5-6; d_gene: TRBD2; len: 15; CDR3aa: CASSQPAGEQETQYF; CDR3nt: TGTGCCAGCAGTCAGCCAGCGGGGGAGCAAGAGACCCAGTACTTC
abundance: -; j_gene: TRBJ1-1; v_gene: TRBV12-5; d_gene: -; len: 14; CDR3aa: CASGSRTGNTEAFF; CDR3nt: TGTGCTAGTGGATCCCGAACGGGGAACACTGAAGCTTTCTTT
abundance: few; j_gene: TRBJ1-3; v_gene: TRBV19; d_gene: TRBD1; len: 15; CDR3aa: CASDRGLNSGNTIYF; CDR3nt: TGTGCCAGCGACAGGGGACTTAACTCTGGAAACACCATATATTTT
abundance: -; j_gene: TRBJ2-4; v_gene: TRBV19; d_gene: -; len: 13; CDR3aa: CATSKTGSDIQYF; CDR3nt: TGTGCAACCTCAAAGACAGGATCAGACATTCAGTACTTC
abundance: -; j_gene: TRBJ1-2; v_gene: TRBV7-2; d_gene: TRBD1; len: 17; CDR3aa: CASSLGGTGRTNYGYTF; CDR3nt: TGTGCCAGCAGCTTAGGCGGGACAGGCCGGACTAACTATGGCTACACCTTC
abundance: -; j_gene: TRBJ2-2; v_gene: TRBV10-3; d_gene: -; len: 12; CDR3aa: CAISDLAGELFF; CDR3nt: TGTGCCATCAGCGACTTGGCCGGGGAGCTGTTTTTT
abundance: -; j_gene: TRBJ2-7; v_gene: TRBV5-4; d_gene: -; len: 15; CDR3aa: CASSRQDGSSYEQYF; CDR3nt: TGTGCCAGCAGCCGTCAGGACGGGAGCTCCTACGAGCAGTACTTC
abundance: -; j_gene: TRBJ1-2; v_gene: TRBV7-6; d_gene: -; len: 14; CDR3aa: CASSLGHFNYGYTF; CDR3nt: TGTGCCAGCAGCTTAGGACACTTTAACTATGGCTACACCTTC
abundance: -; j_gene: TRBJ1-2; v_gene: TRBV9; d_gene: TRBD1; len: 14; CDR3aa: CASSVRDSNYGYTF; CDR3nt: TGTGCCAGCAGCGTCCGGGACAGCAACTATGGCTACACCTTC
abundance: -; j_gene: TRBJ2-6; v_gene: TRBV18; d_gene: TRBD2; len: 17; CDR3aa: CASSSSGGSSGANVLTF; CDR3nt: TGTGCCAGCTCATCTTCGGGAGGGAGTTCTGGGGCCAACGTCCTGACTTTC
abundance: many; j_gene: TRBJ2-1; v_gene: TRBV20-1; d_gene: -; len: 11; CDR3aa: CSAAKRNEQFF; CDR3nt: TGCAGTGCTGCCAAGCGGAATGAGCAGTTCTTC
abundance: -; j_gene: TRBJ1-2; v_gene: TRBV19; d_gene: -; len: 15; CDR3aa: CASSKKREGYYGYTF; CDR3nt: TGTGCCAGTAGTAAGAAGCGTGAGGGCTACTATGGCTACACCTTC
abundance: -; j_gene: TRBJ2-3; v_gene: TRBV7-3; d_gene: TRBD1; len: 13; CDR3aa: CASSRQGADTQYF; CDR3nt: TGTGCCAGCTCGCGACAGGGAGCAGATACGCAGTATTTT
abundance: -; j_gene: TRBJ2-5; v_gene: TRBV7-6; d_gene: TRBD1; len: 13; CDR3aa: CASSDRAGETQYF; CDR3nt: TGTGCCAGCAGCGACAGGGCGGGAGAGACCCAGTACTTC
abundance: -; j_gene: TRBJ2-1; v_gene: TRBV27; d_gene: -; len: 12; CDR3aa: CASRDREGKQFF; CDR3nt: TGTGCCAGCAGGGATAGAGAGGGAAAGCAGTTCTTC
abundance: -; j_gene: TRBJ2-7; v_gene: TRBV2; d_gene: -; len: 13; CDR3aa: CASSRQAGYEQYF; CDR3nt: TGTGCCAGCAGTAGGCAGGCCGGCTACGAGCAGTACTTC
abundance: -; j_gene: TRBJ2-3; v_gene: TRBV9; d_gene: -; len: 16; CDR3aa: CASSASLGASTDTQYF; CDR3nt: TGTGCCAGCAGCGCCTCGCTGGGGGCTAGCACAGATACGCAGTATTTT
abundance: -; j_gene: TRBJ1-1; v_gene: TRBV29-1; d_gene: -; len: 13; CDR3aa: CSVVDGQGSEAFF; CDR3nt: TGCAGCGTTGTTGACGGGCAGGGTTCTGAAGCTTTCTTT
abundance: -; j_gene: TRBJ2-7; v_gene: TRBV7-9; d_gene: -; len: 14; CDR3aa: CASSLDLQGNEQYF; CDR3nt: TGTGCCAGCAGCTTAGATCTGCAGGGAAACGAGCAGTACTTC
abundance: -; j_gene: TRBJ2-1; v_gene: TRBV29-1; d_gene: -; len: 16; CDR3aa: CSVAFLGPTRENEQFF; CDR3nt: TGCAGCGTTGCTTTTCTGGGACCCACCCGGGAGAATGAGCAGTTCTTC
abundance: few; j_gene: TRBJ1-1; v_gene: TRBV30; d_gene: -; len: 12; CDR3aa: CARGAGGTEAFF; CDR3nt: TGTGCCAGAGGGGCGGGGGGCACTGAAGCTTTCTTT
abundance: few; j_gene: TRBJ2-2; v_gene: TRBV14; d_gene: -; len: 17; CDR3aa: CASSQDVRGLNTGELFF; CDR3nt: TGTGCCAGCAGCCAAGATGTCCGGGGACTGAACACCGGGGAGCTGTTTTTT
abundance: -; j_gene: TRBJ2-7; v_gene: TRBV5-4; d_gene: -; len: 14; CDR3aa: CASSLGTGPNEQYF; CDR3nt: TGTGCCAGCAGCCTCGGAACAGGGCCCAACGAGCAGTACTTC